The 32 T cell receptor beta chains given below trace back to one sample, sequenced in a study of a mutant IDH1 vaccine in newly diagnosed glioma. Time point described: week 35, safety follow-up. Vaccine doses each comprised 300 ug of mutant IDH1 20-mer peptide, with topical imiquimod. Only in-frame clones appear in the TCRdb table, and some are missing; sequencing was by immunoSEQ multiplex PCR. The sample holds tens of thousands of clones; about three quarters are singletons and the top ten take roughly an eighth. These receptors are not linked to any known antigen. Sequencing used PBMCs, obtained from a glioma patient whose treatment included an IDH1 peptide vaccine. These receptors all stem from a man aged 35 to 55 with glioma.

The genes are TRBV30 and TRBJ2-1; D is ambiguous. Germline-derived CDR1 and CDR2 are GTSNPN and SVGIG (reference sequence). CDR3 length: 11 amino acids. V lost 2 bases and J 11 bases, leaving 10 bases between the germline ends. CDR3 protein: CAWSYKTQQFF. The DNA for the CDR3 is TGTGCCTGGAGTTATAAAACCCAGCAGTTCTTC. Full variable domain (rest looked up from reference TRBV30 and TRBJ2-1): SQTIHQWPATLVQPVGSPLSLECTVEGTSNPNLYWYRQAAGRGLQLLFYSVGIGQISSEVPQNLSASRPQDRQFILSSKKLLLSDSGFYLCAWSYKTQQFFGPGTRLTVL.

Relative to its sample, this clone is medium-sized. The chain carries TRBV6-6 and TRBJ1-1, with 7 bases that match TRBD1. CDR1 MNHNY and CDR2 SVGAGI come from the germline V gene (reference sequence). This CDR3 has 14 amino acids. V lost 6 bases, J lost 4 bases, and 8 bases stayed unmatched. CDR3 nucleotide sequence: TGTGCCAGCAGCCCTGCACAGGGGACCACTGAAGCTTTCTTT. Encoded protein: CASSPAQGTTEAFF.

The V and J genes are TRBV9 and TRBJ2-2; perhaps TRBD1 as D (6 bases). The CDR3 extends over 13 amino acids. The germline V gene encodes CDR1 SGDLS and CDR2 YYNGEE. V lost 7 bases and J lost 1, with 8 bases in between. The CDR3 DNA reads TGTGCCAGCGGGACACTGAACACCGGGGAGCTGTTTTTT. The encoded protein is CASGTLNTGELFF.

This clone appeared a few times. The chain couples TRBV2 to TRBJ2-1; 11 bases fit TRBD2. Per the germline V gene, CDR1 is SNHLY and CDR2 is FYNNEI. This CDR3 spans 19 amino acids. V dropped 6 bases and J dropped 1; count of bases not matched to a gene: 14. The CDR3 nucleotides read TGTGCCAGCAGCCAACCCCGGCGGATAGCGGGAGGGTCCTACAATGAGCAGTTCTTC. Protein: CASSQPRRIAGGSYNEQFF.

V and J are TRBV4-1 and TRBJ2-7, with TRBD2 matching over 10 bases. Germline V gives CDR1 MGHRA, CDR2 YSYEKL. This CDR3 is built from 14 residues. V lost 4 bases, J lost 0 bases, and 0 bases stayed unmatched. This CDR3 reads CASSRTSGSYEQYV. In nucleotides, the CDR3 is TGCGCCAGCAGCCGGACTAGCGGCTCCTACGAGCAGTACGTC.

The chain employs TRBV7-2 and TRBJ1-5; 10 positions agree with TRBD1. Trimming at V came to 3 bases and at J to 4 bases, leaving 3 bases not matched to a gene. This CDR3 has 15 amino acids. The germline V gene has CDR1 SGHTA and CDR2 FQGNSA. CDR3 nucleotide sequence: TGTGCCAGCAGCTTGGGACAGGGGCGGAATCAGCCCCAGCATTTT. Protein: CASSLGQGRNQPQHF. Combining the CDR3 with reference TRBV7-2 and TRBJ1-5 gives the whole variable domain GAGVSQSPSNKVTEKGKDVELRCDPISGHTALYWYRQSLGQGLEFLIYFQGNSAPDKSGLPSDRFSAERTGGSVSTLTIQRTQQEDSAVYLCASSLGQGRNQPQHFGDGTRLSIL.

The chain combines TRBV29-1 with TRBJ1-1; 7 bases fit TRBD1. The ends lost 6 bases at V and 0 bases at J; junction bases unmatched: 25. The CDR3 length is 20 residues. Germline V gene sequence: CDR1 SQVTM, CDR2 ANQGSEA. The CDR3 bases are TGCAGCGTCCAAATGTTCAGGGGGTATGACTCCCGAAACTTGAACACTGAAGCTTTCTTT. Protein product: CSVQMFRGYDSRNLNTEAFF. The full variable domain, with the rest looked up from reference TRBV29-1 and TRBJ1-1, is SAVISQKPSRDICQRGTSLTIQCQVDSQVTMMFWYRQQPGQSLTLIATANQGSEATYESGFVIDKFPISRPNLTFSTLTVSNMSPEDSSIYLCSVQMFRGYDSRNLNTEAFFGQGTRLTVV.

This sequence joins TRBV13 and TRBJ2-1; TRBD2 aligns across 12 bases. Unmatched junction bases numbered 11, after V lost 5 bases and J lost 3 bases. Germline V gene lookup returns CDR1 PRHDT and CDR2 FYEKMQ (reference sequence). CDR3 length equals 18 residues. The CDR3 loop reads CASSPGLAGPPIYNEQFF. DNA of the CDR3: TGTGCCAGCAGCCCGGGACTAGCGGGCCCCCCAATCTACAATGAGCAGTTCTTC.

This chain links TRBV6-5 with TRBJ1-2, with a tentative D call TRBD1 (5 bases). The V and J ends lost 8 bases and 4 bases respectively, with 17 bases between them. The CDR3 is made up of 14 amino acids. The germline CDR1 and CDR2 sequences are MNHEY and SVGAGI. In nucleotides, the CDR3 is TGTGCCAGCCACCGGGACCGGGCCGTCTATGGCTACACCTTC. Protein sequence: CASHRDRAVYGYTF.

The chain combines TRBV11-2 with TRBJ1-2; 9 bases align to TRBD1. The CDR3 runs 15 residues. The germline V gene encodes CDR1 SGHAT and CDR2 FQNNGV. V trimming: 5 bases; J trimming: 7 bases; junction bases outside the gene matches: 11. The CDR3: CASSPTGGPLGGYTF. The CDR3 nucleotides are TGTGCCAGCAGCCCTACAGGGGGCCCCCTTGGTGGCTACACCTTC. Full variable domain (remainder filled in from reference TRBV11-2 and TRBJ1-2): EAGVAQSPRYKIIEKRQSVAFWCNPISGHATLYWYQQILGQGPKLLIQFQNNGVVDDSQLPKDRFSAERLKGVDSTLKIQPAKLEDSAVYLCASSPTGGPLGGYTFGSGTRLTVV.

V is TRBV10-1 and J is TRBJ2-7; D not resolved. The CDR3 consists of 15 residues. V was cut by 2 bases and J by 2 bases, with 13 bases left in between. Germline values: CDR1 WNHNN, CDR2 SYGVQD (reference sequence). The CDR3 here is CASSERVLPTYEQYV. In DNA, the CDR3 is TGCGCCAGCAGTGAGAGGGTACTACCCACCTACGAGCAGTACGTC.

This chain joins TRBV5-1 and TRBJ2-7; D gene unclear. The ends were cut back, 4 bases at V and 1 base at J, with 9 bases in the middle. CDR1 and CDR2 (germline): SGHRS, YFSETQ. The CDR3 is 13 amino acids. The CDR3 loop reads CASSPTGSYEQYV. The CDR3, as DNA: TGCGCCAGCAGCCCCACCGGGTCCTACGAGCAGTACGTC.

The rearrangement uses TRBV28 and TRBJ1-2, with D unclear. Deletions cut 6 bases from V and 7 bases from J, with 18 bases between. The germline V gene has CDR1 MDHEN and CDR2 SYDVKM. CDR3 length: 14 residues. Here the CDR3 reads CASRAGQVVSGYTF. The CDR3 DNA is TGTGCCAGCAGGGCGGGCCAGGTAGTCTCTGGCTACACCTTC.

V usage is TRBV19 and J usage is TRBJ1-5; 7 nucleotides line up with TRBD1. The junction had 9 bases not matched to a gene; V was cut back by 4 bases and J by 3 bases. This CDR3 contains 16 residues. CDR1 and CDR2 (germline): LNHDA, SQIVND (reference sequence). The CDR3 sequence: CASSTLTDRANQPQHF. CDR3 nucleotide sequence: TGTGCCAGTAGTACTCTAACCGACAGGGCCAATCAGCCCCAGCATTTT.

This CDR3 reads CASSGVTGSGNTIYF. Here the CDR3 DNA reads TGTGCCAGCAGCGGGGTAACGGGCTCTGGAAACACCATATATTTT. The chain joins TRBV7-2 to TRBJ1-3; D ambiguous. Germline CDR1 SGHTA, CDR2 FQGNSA. The CDR3 is 15 amino acids. V was shortened by 5 bases and J by 0 bases, with 11 bases between the two germline ends.

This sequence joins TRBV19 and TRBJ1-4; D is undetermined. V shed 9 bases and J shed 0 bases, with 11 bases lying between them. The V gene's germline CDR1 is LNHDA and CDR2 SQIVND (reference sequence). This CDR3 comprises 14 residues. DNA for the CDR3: TGTGCCAGCAGCCTAAGAGCAACTAATGAAAAACTGTTTTTT. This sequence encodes CASSLRATNEKLFF.

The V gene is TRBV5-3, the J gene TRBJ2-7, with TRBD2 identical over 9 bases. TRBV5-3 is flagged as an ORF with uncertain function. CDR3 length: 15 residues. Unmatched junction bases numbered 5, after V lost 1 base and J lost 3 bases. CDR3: CARSLLRLADYEQYV. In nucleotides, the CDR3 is TGTGCCAGAAGCTTGTTAAGACTAGCGGACTACGAGCAGTACGTC.

CDR3 in amino acids: CASSERDTTDTQYF. The CDR3 nucleotides read TGTGCCAGCAGCGAACGGGACACCACAGATACGCAGTATTTT. V usage is TRBV7-2 and J usage is TRBJ2-3; weak D call: TRBD1 (6 bases). V was pared by 5 bases and J by 2 bases, with 11 bases between. Germline CDR1 is SGHTA and CDR2 is FQGNSA. CDR3 length equals 14 residues.

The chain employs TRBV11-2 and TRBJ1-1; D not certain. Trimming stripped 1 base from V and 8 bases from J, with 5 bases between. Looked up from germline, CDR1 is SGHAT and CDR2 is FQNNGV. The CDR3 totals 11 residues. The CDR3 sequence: CASSLAREAFF. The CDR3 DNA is TGTGCCAGCAGCTTAGCCAGGGAAGCTTTCTTT.

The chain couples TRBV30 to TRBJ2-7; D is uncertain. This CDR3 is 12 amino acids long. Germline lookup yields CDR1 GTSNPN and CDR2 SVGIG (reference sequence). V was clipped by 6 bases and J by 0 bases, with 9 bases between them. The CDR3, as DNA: TGTGCCTGTGGGTCCAGCTCCTACGAGCAGTACGTC. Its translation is CACGSSSYEQYV.

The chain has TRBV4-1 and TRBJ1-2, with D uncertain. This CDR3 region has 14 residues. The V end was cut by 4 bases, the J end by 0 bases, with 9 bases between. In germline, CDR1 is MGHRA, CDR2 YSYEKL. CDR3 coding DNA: TGCGCCAGCAGCCCTCCTGGGGCTAACTATGGCTACACCTTC. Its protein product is CASSPPGANYGYTF.

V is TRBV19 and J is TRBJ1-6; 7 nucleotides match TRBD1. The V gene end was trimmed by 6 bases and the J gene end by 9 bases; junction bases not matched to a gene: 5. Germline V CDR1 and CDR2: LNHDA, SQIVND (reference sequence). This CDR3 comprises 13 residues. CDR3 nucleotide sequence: TGTGCCAGTAGAGACAGGGAGGGTTCACCCCTCCACTTT. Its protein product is CASRDREGSPLHF.

The DNA of the CDR3 is TGTGCCAGCATAGGGCTAGCGAGCCCCTACGAGCAGTACGTC. Amino acids: CASIGLASPYEQYV. The rearrangement links TRBV2 to TRBJ2-7; D perhaps matches TRBD2 (6 bases). This CDR3 has 14 residues. CDR1 and CDR2 from the germline V gene are SNHLY and FYNNEI. V gave up 7 bases and J gave up 2 bases, with 15 bases separating them.

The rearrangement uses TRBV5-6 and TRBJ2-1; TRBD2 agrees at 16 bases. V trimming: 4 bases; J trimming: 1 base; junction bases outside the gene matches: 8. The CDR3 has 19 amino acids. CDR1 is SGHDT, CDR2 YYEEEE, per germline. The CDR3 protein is CASSRPGLAGGGSYNEQFF. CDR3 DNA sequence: TGTGCCAGCAGCCGACCGGGACTAGCGGGAGGGGGTTCCTACAATGAGCAGTTCTTC. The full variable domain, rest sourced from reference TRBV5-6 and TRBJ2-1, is DAGVTQSPTHLIKTRGQQVTLRCSPKSGHDTVSWYQQALGQGPQFIFQYYEEEERQRGNFPDRFSGHQFPNYSSELNVNALLLGDSALYLCASSRPGLAGGGSYNEQFFGPGTRLTVL.

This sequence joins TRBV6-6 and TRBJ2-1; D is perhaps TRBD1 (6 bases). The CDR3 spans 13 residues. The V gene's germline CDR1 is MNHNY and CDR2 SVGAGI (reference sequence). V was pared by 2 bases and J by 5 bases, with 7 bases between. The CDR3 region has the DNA TGTGCCAGCAGTTACCGGGACAACAATGAGCAGTTCTTC. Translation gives CASSYRDNNEQFF.

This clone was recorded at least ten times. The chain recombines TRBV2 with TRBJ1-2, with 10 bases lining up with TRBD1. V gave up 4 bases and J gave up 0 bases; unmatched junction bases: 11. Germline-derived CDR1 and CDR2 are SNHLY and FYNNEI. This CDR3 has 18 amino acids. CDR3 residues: CASSGTGGFLLSNYGYTF. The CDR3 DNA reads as TGTGCCAGCAGTGGGACAGGGGGATTCCTGCTTTCTAACTATGGCTACACCTTC.

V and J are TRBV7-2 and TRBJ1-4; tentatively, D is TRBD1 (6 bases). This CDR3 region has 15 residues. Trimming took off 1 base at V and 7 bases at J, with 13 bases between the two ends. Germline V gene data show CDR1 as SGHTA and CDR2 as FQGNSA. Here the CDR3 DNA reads TGTGCCAGCAGCTTAGGGGGGGGCCCTGCTGAAAAACTGTTTTTT. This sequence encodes CASSLGGGPAEKLFF.

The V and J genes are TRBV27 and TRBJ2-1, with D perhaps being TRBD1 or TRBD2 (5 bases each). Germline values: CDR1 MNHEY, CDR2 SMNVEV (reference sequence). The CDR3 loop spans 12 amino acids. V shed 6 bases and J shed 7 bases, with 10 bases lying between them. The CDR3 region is CASRGPGNEQFF. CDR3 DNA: TGTGCCAGCAGGGGACCTGGGAATGAGCAGTTCTTC.

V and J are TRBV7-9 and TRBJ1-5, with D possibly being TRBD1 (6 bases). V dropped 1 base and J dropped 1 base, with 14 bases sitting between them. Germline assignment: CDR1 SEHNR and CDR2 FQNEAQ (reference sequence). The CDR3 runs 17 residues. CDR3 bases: TGTGCCAGCAGCTTAGAACCCCAGGGGCAGAGCAATCAGCCCCAGCATTTT. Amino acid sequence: CASSLEPQGQSNQPQHF.

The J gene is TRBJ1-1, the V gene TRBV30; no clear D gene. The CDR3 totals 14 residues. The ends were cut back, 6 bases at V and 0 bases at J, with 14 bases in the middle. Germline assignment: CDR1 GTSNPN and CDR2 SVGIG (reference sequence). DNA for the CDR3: TGTGCCTGCCAGGTTGGGGTAATGAACACTGAAGCTTTCTTT. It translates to CACQVGVMNTEAFF. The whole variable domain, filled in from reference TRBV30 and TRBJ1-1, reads SQTIHQWPATLVQPVGSPLSLECTVEGTSNPNLYWYRQAAGRGLQLLFYSVGIGQISSEVPQNLSASRPQDRQFILSSKKLLLSDSGFYLCACQVGVMNTEAFFGQGTRLTVV.

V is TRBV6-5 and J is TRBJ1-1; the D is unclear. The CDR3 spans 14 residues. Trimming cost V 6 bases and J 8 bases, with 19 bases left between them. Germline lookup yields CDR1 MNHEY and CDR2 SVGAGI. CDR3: CASRLPRTLREAFF. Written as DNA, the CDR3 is TGTGCCAGCAGGCTTCCACGGACCCTTCGGGAAGCTTTCTTT.

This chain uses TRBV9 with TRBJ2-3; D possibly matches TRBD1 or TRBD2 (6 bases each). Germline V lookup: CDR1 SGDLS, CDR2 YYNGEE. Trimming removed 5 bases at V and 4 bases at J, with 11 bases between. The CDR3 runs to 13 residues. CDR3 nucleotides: TGTGCCAGCAGTCAGGGGAGGCCAGATACGCAGTATTTT. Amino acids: CASSQGRPDTQYF.